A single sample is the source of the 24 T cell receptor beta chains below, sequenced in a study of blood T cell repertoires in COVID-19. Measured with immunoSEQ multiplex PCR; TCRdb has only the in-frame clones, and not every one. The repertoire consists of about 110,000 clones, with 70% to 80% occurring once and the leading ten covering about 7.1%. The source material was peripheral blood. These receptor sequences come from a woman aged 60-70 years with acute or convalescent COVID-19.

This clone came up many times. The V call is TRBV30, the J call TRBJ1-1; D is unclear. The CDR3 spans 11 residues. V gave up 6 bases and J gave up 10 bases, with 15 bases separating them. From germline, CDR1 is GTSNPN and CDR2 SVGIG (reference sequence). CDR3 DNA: TGTGCCTGTACCGAGCTCTTCGGAGCTTTCTTT. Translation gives CACTELFGAFF.

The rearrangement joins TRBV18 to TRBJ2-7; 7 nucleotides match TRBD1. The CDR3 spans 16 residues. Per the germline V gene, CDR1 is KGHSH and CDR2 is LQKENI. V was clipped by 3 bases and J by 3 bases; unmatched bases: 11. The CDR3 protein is CASSPKGQPTNYEQYF. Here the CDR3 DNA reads TGTGCCAGCTCACCTAAGGGACAGCCAACGAACTACGAGCAGTACTTC.

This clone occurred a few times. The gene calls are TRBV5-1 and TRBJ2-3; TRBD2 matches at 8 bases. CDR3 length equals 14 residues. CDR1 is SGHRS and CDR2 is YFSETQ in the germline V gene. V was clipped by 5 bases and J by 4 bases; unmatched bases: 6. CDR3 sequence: CASRSSGGPDTQYF. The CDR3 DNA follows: TGCGCCAGCAGGTCAAGCGGGGGTCCAGATACGCAGTATTTT.

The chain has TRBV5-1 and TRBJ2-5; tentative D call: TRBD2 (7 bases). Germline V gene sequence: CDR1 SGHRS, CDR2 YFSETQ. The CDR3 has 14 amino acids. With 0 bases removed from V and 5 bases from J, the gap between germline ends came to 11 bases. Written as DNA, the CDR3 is TGCGCCAGCAGCTTGGCTGAGGGGGGGGAGACCCAGTACTTC. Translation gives CASSLAEGGETQYF.

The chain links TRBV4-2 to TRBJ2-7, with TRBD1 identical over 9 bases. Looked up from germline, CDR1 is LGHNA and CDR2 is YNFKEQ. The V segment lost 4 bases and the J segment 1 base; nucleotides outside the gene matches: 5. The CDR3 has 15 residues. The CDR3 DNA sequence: TGTGCCAGCAGCCCGGACAGGGGATCATCCTACGAGCAGTACTTC. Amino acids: CASSPDRGSSYEQYF.

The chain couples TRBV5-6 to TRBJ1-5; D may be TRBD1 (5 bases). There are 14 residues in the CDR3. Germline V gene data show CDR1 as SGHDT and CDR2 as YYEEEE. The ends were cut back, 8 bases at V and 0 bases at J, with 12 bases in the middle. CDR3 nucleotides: TGTGCCAGGCTCTCAGGGTATAGCAATCAGCCCCAGCATTTT. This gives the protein CARLSGYSNQPQHF.

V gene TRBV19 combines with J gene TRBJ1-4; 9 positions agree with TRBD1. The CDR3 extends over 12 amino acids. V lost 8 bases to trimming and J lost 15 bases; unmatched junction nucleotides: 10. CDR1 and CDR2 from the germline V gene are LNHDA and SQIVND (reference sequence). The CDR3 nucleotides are TGTGCCAGTGGGCCACACCGGGACAGGGTGTTTTTT. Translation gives CASGPHRDRVFF.

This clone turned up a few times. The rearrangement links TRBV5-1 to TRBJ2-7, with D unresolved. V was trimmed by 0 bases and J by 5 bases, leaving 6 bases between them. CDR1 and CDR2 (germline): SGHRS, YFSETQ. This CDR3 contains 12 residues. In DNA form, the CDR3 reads TGCGCCAGCAGCTTGGGGGCCGACGAGCAGTACTTC. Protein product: CASSLGADEQYF.

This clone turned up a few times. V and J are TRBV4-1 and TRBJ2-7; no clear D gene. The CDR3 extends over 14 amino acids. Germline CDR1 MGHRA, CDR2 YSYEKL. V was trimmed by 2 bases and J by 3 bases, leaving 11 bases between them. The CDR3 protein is CASSQYPRNYEQYF. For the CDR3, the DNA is TGCGCCAGCAGCCAATATCCCAGAAACTACGAGCAGTACTTC.

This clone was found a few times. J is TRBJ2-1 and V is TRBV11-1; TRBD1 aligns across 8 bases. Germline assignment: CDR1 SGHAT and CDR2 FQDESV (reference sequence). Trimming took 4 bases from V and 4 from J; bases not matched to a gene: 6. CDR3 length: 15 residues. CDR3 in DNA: TGTGCCAGCAGCTCCCGGGACAGGAGTTACAATGAGCAGTTCTTC. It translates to CASSSRDRSYNEQFF.

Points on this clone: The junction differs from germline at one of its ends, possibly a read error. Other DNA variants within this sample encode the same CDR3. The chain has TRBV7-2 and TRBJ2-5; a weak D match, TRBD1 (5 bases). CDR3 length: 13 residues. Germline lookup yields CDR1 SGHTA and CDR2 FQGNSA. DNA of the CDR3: TGTGCCAGCAGCTTAGTCGACAGAGAGACCCAATACTTC. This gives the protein CASSLVDRETQYF.

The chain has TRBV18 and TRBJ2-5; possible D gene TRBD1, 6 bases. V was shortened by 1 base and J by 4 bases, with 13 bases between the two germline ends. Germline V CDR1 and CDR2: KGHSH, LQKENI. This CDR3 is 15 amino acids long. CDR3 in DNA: TGTGCCAGCTCACCACGAATTGGGGGCGGAGAGACCCAGTACTTC. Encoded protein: CASSPRIGGGETQYF.

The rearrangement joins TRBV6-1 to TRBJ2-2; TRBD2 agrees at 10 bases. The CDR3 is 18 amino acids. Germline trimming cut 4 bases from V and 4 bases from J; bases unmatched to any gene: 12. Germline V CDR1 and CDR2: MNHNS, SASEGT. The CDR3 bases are TGTGCCAGCAGTGGTCCGAGCGGGGGGGCTACGGGCACCGGGGAGCTGTTTTTT. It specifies CASSGPSGGATGTGELFF.

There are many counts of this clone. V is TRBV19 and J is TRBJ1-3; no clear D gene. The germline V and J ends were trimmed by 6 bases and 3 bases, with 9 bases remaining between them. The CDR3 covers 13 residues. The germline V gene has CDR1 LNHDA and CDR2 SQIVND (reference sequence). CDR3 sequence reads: CASSHSFGNTIYF. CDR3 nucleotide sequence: TGTGCCAGTAGCCACTCTTTTGGAAACACCATATATTTT.

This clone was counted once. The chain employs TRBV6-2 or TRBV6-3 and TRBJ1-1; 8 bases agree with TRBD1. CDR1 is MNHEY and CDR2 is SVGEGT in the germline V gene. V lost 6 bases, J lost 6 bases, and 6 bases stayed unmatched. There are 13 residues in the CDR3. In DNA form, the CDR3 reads TGTGCCAGCAGCCCCAGGGGGCTGGCTGAAGCTTTCTTT. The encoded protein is CASSPRGLAEAFF.

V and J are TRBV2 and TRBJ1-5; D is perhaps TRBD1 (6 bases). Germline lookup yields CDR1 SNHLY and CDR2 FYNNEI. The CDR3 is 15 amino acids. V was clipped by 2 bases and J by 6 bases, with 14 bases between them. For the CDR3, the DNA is TGTGCCAGCAGTGAACTAGGACAGTGGGGTCAGCCCCAGCATTTT. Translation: CASSELGQWGQPQHF.

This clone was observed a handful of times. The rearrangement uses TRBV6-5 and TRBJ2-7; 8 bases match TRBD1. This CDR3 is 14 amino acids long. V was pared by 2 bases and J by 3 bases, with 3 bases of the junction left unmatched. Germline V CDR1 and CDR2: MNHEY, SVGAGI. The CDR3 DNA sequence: TGTGCCAGCAGTTACACGGGACAGGTCTACGAGCAGTACTTC. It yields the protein CASSYTGQVYEQYF.

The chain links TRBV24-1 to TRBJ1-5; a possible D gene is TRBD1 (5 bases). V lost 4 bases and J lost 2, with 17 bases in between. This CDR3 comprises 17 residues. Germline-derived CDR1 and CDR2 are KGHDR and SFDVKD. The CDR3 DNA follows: TGTGCCACCAGTGACTCCCGGAGGGGAACGGGCAATCAGCCCCAGCATTTT. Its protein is CATSDSRRGTGNQPQHF.

CDR3 amino acids: CATLQGANQPQHF. DNA for the CDR3: TGTGCCACATTGCAGGGGGCAAATCAGCCCCAGCATTTT. The V gene is TRBV5-5, the J gene TRBJ1-5, with 8 bases lining up with TRBD1. Trimming took 9 bases from V and 4 from J; bases not matched to a gene: 6. The CDR3 runs to 13 residues. Germline V CDR1 and CDR2: SGHKS, YYEKEE (reference sequence).

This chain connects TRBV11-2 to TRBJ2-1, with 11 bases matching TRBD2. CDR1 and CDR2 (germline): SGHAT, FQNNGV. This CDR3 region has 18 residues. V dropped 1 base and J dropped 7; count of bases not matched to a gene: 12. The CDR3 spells CASSLVLGSGGARNEQFF. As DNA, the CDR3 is TGTGCCAGCAGCTTAGTTTTAGGTAGCGGGGGGGCACGTAATGAGCAGTTCTTC.

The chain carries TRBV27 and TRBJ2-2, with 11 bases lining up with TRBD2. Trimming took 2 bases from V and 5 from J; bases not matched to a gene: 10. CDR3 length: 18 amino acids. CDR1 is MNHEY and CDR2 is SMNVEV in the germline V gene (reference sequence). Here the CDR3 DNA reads TGTGCCAGCAGTTTAAGGGGTAGCGGGGGGGCAGGGACCGGGGAGCTGTTTTTT. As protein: CASSLRGSGGAGTGELFF.

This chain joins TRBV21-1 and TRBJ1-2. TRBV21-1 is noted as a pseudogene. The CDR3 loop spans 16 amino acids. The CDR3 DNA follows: TGTGCCAGCAGCACCCTTGGACTCATACCGGGCTATGGCTACACCTTC. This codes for CASSTLGLIPGYGYTF.

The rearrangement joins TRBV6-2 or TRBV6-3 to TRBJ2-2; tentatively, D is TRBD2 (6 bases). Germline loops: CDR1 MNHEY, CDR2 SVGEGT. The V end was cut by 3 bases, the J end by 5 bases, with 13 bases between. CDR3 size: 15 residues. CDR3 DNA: TGTGCCAGCAGTTATGAAGGGAGGAGAACCGGGGAGCTGTTTTTT. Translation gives CASSYEGRRTGELFF.

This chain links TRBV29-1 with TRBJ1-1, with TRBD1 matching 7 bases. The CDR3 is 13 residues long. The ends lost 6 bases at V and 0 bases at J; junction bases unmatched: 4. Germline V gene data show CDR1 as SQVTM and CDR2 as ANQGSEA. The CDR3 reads CSVGQDMNTEAFF. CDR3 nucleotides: TGCAGCGTAGGACAGGACATGAACACTGAAGCTTTCTTT.